One sample yielded the 7 T cell receptor beta chains listed below, sequenced in a study of shared clonotypes between healthy human individuals. Naive-designated CD8 cells lacked CD45RO, were positively enriched for CCR7, and omitted terminally differentiated effector memory CD45RA+ cells. Only in-frame clones appear in the TCRdb table, and some are missing; sequencing was by immunoSEQ multiplex PCR. The table has under 2,000,000 clones, just under 95% seen once; the top ten hold roughly 1.2%. The specimen was naive CD8+ T cells sorted from blood. All receptors come from a man between 18 and 29 years old in good health.

About this clone itself: Other DNA variants within this sample encode the same CDR3. The chain carries TRBV27 and TRBJ2-7; perhaps TRBD1 as D (5 bases). V was shortened by 0 bases and J by 3 bases, with 6 bases between the two germline ends. This CDR3 is 13 amino acids long. Germline V gene data show CDR1 as MNHEY and CDR2 as SMNVEV (reference sequence). CDR3: CASSLSQGYEQYF. The CDR3 nucleotides are TGTGCCAGCAGTTTATCGCAGGGCTACGAGCAGTACTTC.

J is TRBJ1-2 and V is TRBV5-1; 7 bases agree with TRBD1. Trimming cost V 4 bases and J 4 bases; bases outside gene matches: 10. The V gene's germline CDR1 is SGHRS and CDR2 YFSETQ. CDR3 length equals 15 residues. Written as DNA, the CDR3 is TGCGCCAGCAGCCCCCCCGGGACAGCAATCTATGGCTACACCTTC. Translating gives CASSPPGTAIYGYTF. Looking up the rest from reference TRBV5-1 and TRBJ1-2 gives the full variable domain: KAGVTQTPRYLIKTRGQQVTLSCSPISGHRSVSWYQQTPGQGLQFLFEYFSETQRNKGNFPGRFSGRQFSNSRSEMNVSTLELGDSALYLCASSPPGTAIYGYTFGSGTRLTVV.

The V gene is TRBV28, the J gene TRBJ2-7, with TRBD1 matching over 8 bases. The length of the CDR3 is 16 residues. The germline V gene has CDR1 MDHEN and CDR2 SYDVKM. J lost 4 bases, V lost 5 bases, and 13 bases had no gene match. The CDR3 DNA sequence: TGTGCCAGCAGTCCGTCCGACAGGGGACTTCAGTACGAGCAGTACTTC. This gives the protein CASSPSDRGLQYEQYF.

The chain employs TRBV2 and TRBJ2-7; 11 bases agree with TRBD2. The germline V gene has CDR1 SNHLY and CDR2 FYNNEI. The CDR3 spans 15 residues. V gave up 6 bases and J gave up 3 bases; unmatched junction bases: 7. Here the CDR3 DNA reads TGTGCCAGCAGCCTAGGGACTAGCGGCTACTACGAGCAGTACTTC. Its translation is CASSLGTSGYYEQYF.

This chain connects TRBV4-1 to TRBJ1-2; no definite D call. The CDR3 totals 15 residues. Germline CDR1 and CDR2: MGHRA and YSYEKL. Between the trimmed V and J ends, which lost 3 bases and 2 bases, there was a span of 13 bases. The CDR3 reads CASSHGPDGNYGYTF. CDR3 coding DNA: TGCGCCAGCAGCCACGGACCCGACGGGAACTATGGCTACACCTTC.

With respect to this clone: Other DNA variants within this sample encode the same CDR3. V gene TRBV7-6 combines with J gene TRBJ1-1, with D possibly being TRBD1 (5 bases). The CDR3 totals 14 residues. In germline, CDR1 is SGHVS, CDR2 FNYEAQ. Trimming took 1 base from V and 1 from J, leaving 7 bases between them. The DNA for the CDR3 is TGTGCCAGCAGCTTAGGCGGGGGGAACACTGAAGCTTTCTTT. It yields the protein CASSLGGGNTEAFF.

CDR3 sequence reads: CASNTGPAVIYEQYF. DNA of the CDR3: TGCGCCAGCAACACAGGCCCAGCGGTAATTTACGAGCAGTACTTC. J is TRBJ2-7 and V is TRBV5-1; D possibly matches TRBD1 or TRBD2 (5 bases each). CDR3 size: 15 residues. Trimming took 6 bases from V and 4 from J, leaving 20 bases between them. The germline CDR1 and CDR2 sequences are SGHRS and YFSETQ. The full variable domain, in which reference TRBV5-1 and TRBJ2-7 provide the parts outside the CDR3, is KAGVTQTPRYLIKTRGQQVTLSCSPISGHRSVSWYQQTPGQGLQFLFEYFSETQRNKGNFPGRFSGRQFSNSRSEMNVSTLELGDSALYLCASNTGPAVIYEQYFGPGTRLTVT.